The present T cell receptor beta chain was sequenced within a study of CD8+ T cells in alopecia areata. This clone was counted only a few times. Antigen unknown. Overall study results and limits: With patients, TCR sharing proved less clear than in mice, a difference possibly related to HLA. Normal scalp showed lower clonality than lesional scalp, especially alopecia totalis/universalis.

T lymphocytes (CD4+ and CD8+) were sorted from PBMCs. Germline trimming cut 8 bases from V and 5 bases from J; bases unmatched to any gene: 7. Germline CDR1 reads SNHLY; CDR2 reads FYNNEI. The CDR3 is 14 residues long. As the sequencing template, cDNA was produced by extracting RNA and reverse transcribing it. Using immunoSEQ multiplex PCR, the repertoire was profiled, and TCRdb retains in-frame clones only, with some absent. Of a few hundred thousand clones in the sample, roughly 56% were seen once. Sample: CD8+ T cells sorted from blood. This clonotype was obtained from a human donor in good health. V is TRBV2 and J is TRBJ1-2; the match to TRBD1 covers 11 bases. The CDR3 here is CASGDRGLAYGYTF. Here the CDR3 DNA reads TGTGCCAGCGGGGACAGGGGGTTAGCGTATGGCTACACCTTC.